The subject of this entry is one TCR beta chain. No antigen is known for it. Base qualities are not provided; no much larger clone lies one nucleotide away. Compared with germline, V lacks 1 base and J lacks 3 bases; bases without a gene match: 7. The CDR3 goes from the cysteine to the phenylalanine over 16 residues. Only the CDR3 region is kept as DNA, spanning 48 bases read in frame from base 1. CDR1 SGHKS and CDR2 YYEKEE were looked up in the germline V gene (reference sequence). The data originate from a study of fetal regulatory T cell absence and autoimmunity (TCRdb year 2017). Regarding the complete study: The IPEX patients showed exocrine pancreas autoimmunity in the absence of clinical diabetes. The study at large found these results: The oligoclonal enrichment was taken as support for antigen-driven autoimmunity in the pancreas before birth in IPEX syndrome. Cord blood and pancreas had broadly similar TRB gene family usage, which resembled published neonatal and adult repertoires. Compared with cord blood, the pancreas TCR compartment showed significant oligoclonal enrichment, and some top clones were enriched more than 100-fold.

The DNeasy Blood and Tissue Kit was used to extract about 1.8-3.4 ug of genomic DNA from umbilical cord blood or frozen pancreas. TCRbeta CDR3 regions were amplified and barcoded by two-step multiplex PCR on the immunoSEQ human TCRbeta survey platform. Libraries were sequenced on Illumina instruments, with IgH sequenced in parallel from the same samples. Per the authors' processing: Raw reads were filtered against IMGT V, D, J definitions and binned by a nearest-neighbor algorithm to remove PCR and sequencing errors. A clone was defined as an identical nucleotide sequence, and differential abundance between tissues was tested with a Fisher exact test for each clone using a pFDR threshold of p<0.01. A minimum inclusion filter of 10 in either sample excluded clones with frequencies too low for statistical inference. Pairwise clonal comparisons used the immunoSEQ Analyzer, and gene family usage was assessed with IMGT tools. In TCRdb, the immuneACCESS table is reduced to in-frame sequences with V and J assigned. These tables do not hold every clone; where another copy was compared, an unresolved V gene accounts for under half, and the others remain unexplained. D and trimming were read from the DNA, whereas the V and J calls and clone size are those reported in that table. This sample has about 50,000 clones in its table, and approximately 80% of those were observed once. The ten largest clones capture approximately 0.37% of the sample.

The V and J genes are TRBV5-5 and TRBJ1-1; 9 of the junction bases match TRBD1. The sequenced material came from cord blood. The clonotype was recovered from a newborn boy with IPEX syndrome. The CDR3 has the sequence CASSLRTGGLDTEAFF. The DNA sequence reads TGTGCCAGCAGCTTGCGCACAGGGGGCCTGGACACTGAAGCTTTCTTT.